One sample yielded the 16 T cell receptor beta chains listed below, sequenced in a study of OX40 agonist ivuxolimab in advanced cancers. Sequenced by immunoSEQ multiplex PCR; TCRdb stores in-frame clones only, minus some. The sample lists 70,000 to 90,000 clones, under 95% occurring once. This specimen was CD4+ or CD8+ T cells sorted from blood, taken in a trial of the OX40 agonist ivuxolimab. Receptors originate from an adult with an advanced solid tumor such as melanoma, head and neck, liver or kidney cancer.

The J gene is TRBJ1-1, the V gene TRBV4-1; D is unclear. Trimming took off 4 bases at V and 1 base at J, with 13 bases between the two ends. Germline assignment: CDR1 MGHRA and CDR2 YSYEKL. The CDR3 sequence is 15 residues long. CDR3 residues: CASSLNGIGNTEAFF. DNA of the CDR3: TGCGCCAGCAGCCTAAACGGGATAGGGAACACTGAAGCTTTCTTT.

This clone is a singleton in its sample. CDR3 coding DNA: TGTGCCTGGAGTGTAGGCACAGGGAACTATGGCTACACCTTC. Amino acids: CAWSVGTGNYGYTF. This chain joins TRBV30 and TRBJ1-2; maybe TRBD1 (6 bases). Germline V lookup: CDR1 GTSNPN, CDR2 SVGIG (reference sequence). This CDR3 has 14 amino acids. Trimming stripped 0 bases from V and 2 bases from J, with 10 bases between. Full variable domain (missing parts from reference TRBV30 and TRBJ1-2): SQTIHQWPATLVQPVGSPLSLECTVEGTSNPNLYWYRQAAGRGLQLLFYSVGIGQISSEVPQNLSASRPQDRQFILSSKKLLLSDSGFYLCAWSVGTGNYGYTFGSGTRLTVV.

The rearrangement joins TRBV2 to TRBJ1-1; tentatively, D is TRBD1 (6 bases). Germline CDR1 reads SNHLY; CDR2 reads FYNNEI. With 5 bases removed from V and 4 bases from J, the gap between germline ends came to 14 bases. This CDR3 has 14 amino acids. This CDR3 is CASSTRGGITEAFF. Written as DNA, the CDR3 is TGTGCCAGCAGTACCCGAGGGGGAATCACTGAAGCTTTCTTT.

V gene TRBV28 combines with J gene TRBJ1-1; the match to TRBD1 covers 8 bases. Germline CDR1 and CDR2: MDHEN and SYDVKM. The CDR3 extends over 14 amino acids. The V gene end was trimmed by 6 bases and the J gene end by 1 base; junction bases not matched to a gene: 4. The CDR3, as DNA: TGTGCCAGCAGACAACAGGGGGGGAACACTGAAGCTTTCTTT. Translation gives CASRQQGGNTEAFF.

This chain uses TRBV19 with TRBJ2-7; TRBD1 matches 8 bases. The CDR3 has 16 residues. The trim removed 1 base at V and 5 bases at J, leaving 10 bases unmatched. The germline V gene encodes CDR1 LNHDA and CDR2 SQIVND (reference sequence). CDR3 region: CASSIVGQGLPHEQYF. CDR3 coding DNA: TGTGCCAGTAGTATAGTAGGACAGGGACTCCCGCACGAGCAGTACTTC.

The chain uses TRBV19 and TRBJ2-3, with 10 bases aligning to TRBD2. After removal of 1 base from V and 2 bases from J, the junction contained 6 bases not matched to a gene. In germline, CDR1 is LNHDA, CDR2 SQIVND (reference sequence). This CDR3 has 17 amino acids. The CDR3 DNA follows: TGTGCCAGTAGTATAGGCGCTAGCGGGGGATACACAGATACGCAGTATTTT. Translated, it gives CASSIGASGGYTDTQYF.

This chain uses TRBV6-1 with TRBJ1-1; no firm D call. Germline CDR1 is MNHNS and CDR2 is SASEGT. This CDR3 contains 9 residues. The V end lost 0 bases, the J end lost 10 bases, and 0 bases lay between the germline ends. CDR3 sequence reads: CASSEAAFF. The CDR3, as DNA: TGTGCCAGCAGTGAAGCAGCTTTCTTT.

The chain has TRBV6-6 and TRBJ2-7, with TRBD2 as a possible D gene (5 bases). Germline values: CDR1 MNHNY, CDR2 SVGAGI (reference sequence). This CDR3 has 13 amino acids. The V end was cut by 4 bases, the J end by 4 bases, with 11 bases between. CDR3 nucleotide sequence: TGTGCCAGCAGTTGGGAGATTCATTACGAGCAGTACGTC. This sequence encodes CASSWEIHYEQYV.

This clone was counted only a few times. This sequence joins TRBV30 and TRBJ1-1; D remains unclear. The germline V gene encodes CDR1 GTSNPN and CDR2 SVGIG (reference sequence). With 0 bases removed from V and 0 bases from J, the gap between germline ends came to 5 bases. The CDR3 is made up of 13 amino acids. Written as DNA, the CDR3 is TGTGCCTGGAGTGTACATATGAACACTGAAGCTTTCTTT. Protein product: CAWSVHMNTEAFF.

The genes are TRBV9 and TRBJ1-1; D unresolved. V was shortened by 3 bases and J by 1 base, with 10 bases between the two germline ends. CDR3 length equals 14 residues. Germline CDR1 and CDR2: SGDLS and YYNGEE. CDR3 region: CASSEALGNTEAFF. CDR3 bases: TGTGCCAGCAGCGAGGCCCTGGGGAACACTGAAGCTTTCTTT.

The chain's CDR3 is CASSQDSSGGETDTQYF. CDR3 bases: TGCGCCAGCAGCCAAGATTCGAGCGGGGGGGAGACAGATACGCAGTATTTT. V is TRBV4-3 and J is TRBJ2-3; TRBD2 aligns across 10 bases. CDR1 is LGHNA and CDR2 is YSLEER in the germline V gene. This CDR3 spans 17 amino acids. With 0 bases clipped from V and 3 bases from J, the junction kept 6 bases outside the gene matches.

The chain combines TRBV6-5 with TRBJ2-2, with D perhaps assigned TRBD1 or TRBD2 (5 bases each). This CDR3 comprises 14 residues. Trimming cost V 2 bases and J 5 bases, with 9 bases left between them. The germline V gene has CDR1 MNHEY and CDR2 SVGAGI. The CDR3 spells CASSYLWGTGELFF. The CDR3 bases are TGTGCCAGCAGTTACCTCTGGGGGACCGGGGAGCTGTTTTTT.

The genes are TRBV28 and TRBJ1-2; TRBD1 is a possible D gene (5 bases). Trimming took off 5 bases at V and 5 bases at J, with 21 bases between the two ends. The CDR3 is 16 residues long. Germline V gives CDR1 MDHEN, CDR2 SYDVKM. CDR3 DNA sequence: TGTGCCAGCAGTCCGGGCTCAGGGAAGGAGGAATATGGCTACACCTTC. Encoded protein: CASSPGSGKEEYGYTF.

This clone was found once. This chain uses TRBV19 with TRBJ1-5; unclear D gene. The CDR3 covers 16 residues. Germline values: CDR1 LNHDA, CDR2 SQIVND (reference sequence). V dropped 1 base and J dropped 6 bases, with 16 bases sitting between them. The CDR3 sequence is CASSIVINSDSQPQHF. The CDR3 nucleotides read TGTGCCAGTAGTATAGTAATAAACAGCGATTCTCAGCCCCAGCATTTT.

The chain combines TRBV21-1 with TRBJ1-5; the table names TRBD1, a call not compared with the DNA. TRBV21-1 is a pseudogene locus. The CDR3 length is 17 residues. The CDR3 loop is CASSNGTGFLGDQPQHF. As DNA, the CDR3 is TGTGCCAGCAGCAACGGGACAGGATTTTTGGGGGACCAGCCCCAGCATTTT.

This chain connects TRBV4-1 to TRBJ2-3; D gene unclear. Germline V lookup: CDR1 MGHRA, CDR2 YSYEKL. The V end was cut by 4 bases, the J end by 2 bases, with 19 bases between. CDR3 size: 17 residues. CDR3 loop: CASSPKTGLPSTDTQYF. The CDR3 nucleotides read TGCGCCAGCAGCCCTAAGACCGGCCTCCCCTCCACAGATACGCAGTATTTT.